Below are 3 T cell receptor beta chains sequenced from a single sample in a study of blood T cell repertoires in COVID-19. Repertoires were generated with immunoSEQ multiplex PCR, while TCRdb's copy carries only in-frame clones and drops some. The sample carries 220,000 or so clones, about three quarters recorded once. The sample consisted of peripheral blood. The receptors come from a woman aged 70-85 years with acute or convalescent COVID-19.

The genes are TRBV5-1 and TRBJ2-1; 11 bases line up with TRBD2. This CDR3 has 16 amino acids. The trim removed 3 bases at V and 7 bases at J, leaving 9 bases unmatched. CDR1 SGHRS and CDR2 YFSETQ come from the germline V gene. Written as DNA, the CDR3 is TGCGCCAGCAGCTCCTCCCTAGCGGGAGGACGGAATGAGCAGTTCTTC. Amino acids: CASSSSLAGGRNEQFF.

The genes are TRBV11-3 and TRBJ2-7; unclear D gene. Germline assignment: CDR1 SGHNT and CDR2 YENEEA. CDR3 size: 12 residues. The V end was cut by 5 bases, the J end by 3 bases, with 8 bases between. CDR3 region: CASSNLVYEQYF. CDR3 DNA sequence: TGTGCCAGCAGCAACTTAGTCTACGAGCAGTACTTC. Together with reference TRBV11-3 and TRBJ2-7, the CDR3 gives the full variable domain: EAGVVQSPRYKIIEKKQPVAFWCNPISGHNTLYWYLQNLGQGPELLIRYENEEAVDDSQLPKDRFSAERLKGVDSTLKIQPAELGDSAVYLCASSNLVYEQYFGPGTRLTVT.

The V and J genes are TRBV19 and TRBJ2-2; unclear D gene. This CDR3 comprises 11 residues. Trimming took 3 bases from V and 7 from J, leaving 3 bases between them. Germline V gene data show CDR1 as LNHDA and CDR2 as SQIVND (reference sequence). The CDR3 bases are TGTGCCAGTAGTATTCTCGGGGAGCTGTTTTTT. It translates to CASSILGELFF.